This TCR beta chain is drawn from a study of blood T cell repertoires in COVID-19. In the study overall: Material from acute and convalescent COVID-19 was sourced from the United States, Italy and Spain. The cDNA or gDNA used as material had been derived from T cells, B-cell-depleted T cells, or PBMCs.

This CDR3 has 14 amino acids. CDR1 is SEHNR, CDR2 FQNEAQ, per germline (reference sequence). V lost 2 bases, J lost 4 bases, and 12 bases lay in between. Some clones are missing from TCRdb's copy, which holds only in-frame ones; the method was immunoSEQ multiplex PCR. Among 150,000 to 200,000 clones listed, approximately 87% were seen once. This TCR came from a man aged 18-30 years with active or convalescent COVID-19. The chain joins TRBV7-9 to TRBJ2-7, with D perhaps TRBD1 (5 bases). The sample was peripheral blood. CDR3 sequence (DNA): TGTGCCAGCAGCTTATTAACAGGTACTTACGAGCAGTACTTC. Protein sequence: CASSLLTGTYEQYF.